A single sample is the source of the 3 T cell receptor beta chains below, sequenced in a study of blood T cell repertoires in COVID-19. The assay was immunoSEQ multiplex PCR, and TCRdb's table has in-frame clones only and misses some. The sample lists about 260,000 clones, around 80% seen once, with 4.2% in the top ten. The sequenced material came from peripheral blood. The origin of the receptors is a man in his 60s with acute or convalescent COVID-19.

The sample holds a few counts of this clone. This sequence joins TRBV19 and TRBJ1-3; no clear D. The V and J ends lost 8 bases and 0 bases respectively, with 14 bases between them. This CDR3 spans 15 amino acids. Germline V gives CDR1 LNHDA, CDR2 SQIVND (reference sequence). CDR3 nucleotides: TGTGCCAGTCAACCCGTCGGACTCTCTGGAAACACCATATATTTT. It codes for CASQPVGLSGNTIYF.

The CDR3 protein is CASSRGQARNTEAFF. The DNA for the CDR3 is TGTGCCAGCAGTCGAGGACAGGCTAGGAACACTGAAGCTTTCTTT. The V call is TRBV6-5, the J call TRBJ1-1; 7 positions agree with TRBD1. This CDR3 is built from 15 residues. J gave up 1 base and V 5 bases, and 7 bases lay outside the gene matches. Germline CDR1 MNHEY, CDR2 SVGAGI.

The chain couples TRBV7-8 to TRBJ2-3; D remains ambiguous. Trimming pared 1 base from V and 0 bases from J, leaving 8 bases between. Germline CDR1 reads SGHVS; CDR2 reads FQNEAQ. The length of the CDR3 is 15 residues. The CDR3 protein is CASSLEAASTDTQYF. In DNA form, the CDR3 reads TGTGCCAGCAGCTTAGAGGCGGCTAGCACAGATACGCAGTATTTT.